This is a list of T cell receptor beta chains from one sample in a study of Tregs in tolerant kidney transplant recipients. The protocol was immunoSEQ multiplex PCR, while the TCRdb copy is restricted to in-frame clones and leaves out a portion. The table includes tens of thousands of clones, around nine tenths detected once. The sample was CD8+ T cells from blood. These receptors all stem from a human donor in good health. Both conserved end residues are part of each CDR3. A D gene is named only where the DNA matches it firmly. Some rows have no size entry. The others give once, few or many, or a class for an expanded clone.

D gene | clone size | J gene | V gene | CDR3 protein | CDR3 DNA
TRBD1 | - | TRBJ2-7 | TRBV7-9 | CASSGEGQGAWYEQYF | TGTGCCAGCAGCGGAGAAGGGCAGGGGGCTTGGTACGAGCAGTACTTC
- | - | TRBJ2-7 | TRBV5-6 | CASSFGGPAYEQYF | TGTGCCAGCAGCTTCGGGGGACCTGCTTACGAGCAGTACTTC
- | - | TRBJ2-3 | TRBV9 | CASSPGTSTDTQYF | TGTGCCAGCAGCCCGGGGACTAGCACAGATACGCAGTATTTT
- | once | TRBJ2-1 | TRBV6-5 | CASTGIRDPYNEQFF | TGTGCCAGCACCGGGATCAGGGACCCCTACAATGAGCAGTTCTTC
- | once | TRBJ2-4 | TRBV11-2 | CASSLDLGSDIQYF | TGTGCCAGCAGCTTAGATTTAGGGTCGGACATTCAGTACTTC
- | - | TRBJ2-3 | TRBV9 | CASSAHRSSHTDTQYF | TGTGCCAGCAGCGCCCACAGGTCTAGCCACACAGATACGCAGTATTTT
TRBD1 | - | TRBJ2-3 | TRBV5-1 | CASSWTGRSSPTDTQYF | TGCGCCAGCAGCTGGACAGGGAGGAGCTCGCCCACAGATACGCAGTATTTT
TRBD1 | - | TRBJ2-2 | TRBV30 | CAWSGFGTANNSPNTGELFF | TGTGCCTGGAGTGGATTCGGGACAGCTAATAACTCGCCGAACACCGGGGAGCTGTTTTTT
- | - | TRBJ1-5 | TRBV7-9 | CASSLGTGGRDQPQHF | TGTGCCAGCAGCTTAGGTACAGGTGGTCGGGATCAGCCCCAGCATTTT
- | - | TRBJ2-5 | TRBV13 | CASSAENRETQYF | TGTGCCAGCAGCGCCGAGAATAGGGAGACCCAGTACTTC
TRBD1 | - | TRBJ1-2 | TRBV5-4 | CASSLTGTGYGYTF | TGTGCCAGCAGCCTAACCGGGACAGGGTATGGCTACACCTTC
- | - | TRBJ1-1 | TRBV11-2 | CASLLSTEAFF | TGTGCCAGCCTTCTCAGCACTGAAGCTTTCTTT
TRBD2 | - | TRBJ2-4 | TRBV4-1 | CASSARLAGAPGDIQYF | TGCGCCAGCAGCGCCCGACTAGCGGGGGCCCCGGGGGACATTCAGTACTTC
- | - | TRBJ2-1 | TRBV6-5 | CASSYSLVYNEQFF | TGTGCCAGCAGTTACAGTCTGGTCTACAATGAGCAGTTCTTC
TRBD2 | - | TRBJ2-7 | TRBV6-5 | CASSYSERGGSYEQYF | TGTGCCAGCAGTTACTCGGAGCGGGGAGGCTCCTACGAGCAGTACTTC
TRBD1 | - | TRBJ2-7 | TRBV29-1 | CSVAGTGGDEQYF | TGCAGCGTGGCCGGGACAGGGGGCGACGAGCAGTACTTC
TRBD1 | - | TRBJ1-4 | TRBV18 | CASSPLGTGDEKLFF | TGTGCCAGCTCACCTCTTGGGACAGGGGATGAAAAACTGTTTTTT
- | - | TRBJ1-1 | TRBV7-9 | CASSLATDGAFF | TGTGCCAGCAGCTTAGCCACCGACGGAGCTTTCTTT
- | - | TRBJ1-4 | TRBV10-3 | CAISDEATNEKLFF | TGTGCCATCAGTGATGAAGCAACTAATGAAAAACTGTTTTTT
- | - | TRBJ2-4 | TRBV9 | CASSVGGGSQNIQYF | TGTGCCAGCAGCGTAGGCGGAGGAAGTCAAAACATTCAGTACTTC
- | - | TRBJ2-4 | TRBV7-9 | CASSLAGSKNIQYF | TGTGCCAGCAGCTTAGCGGGGTCCAAAAACATTCAGTACTTC
- | - | TRBJ2-1 | TRBV5-1 | CASTQRSSSYNEQFF | TGCGCCAGCACCCAGCGGTCGAGCTCCTACAATGAGCAGTTCTTC
- | - | TRBJ2-3 | TRBV29-1 | CSVQGPPTDTQYF | TGCAGCGTTCAAGGCCCCCCCACAGATACGCAGTATTTT
- | once | TRBJ1-5 | TRBV7-8 | CASSLLATGNQPQHF | TGTGCCAGCAGCTTACTAGCAACAGGGAATCAGCCCCAGCATTTT
- | - | TRBJ2-7 | TRBV6-5 | CASRSLYEQYF | TGTGCCAGCAGGTCCCTTTACGAGCAGTACTTC
- | - | TRBJ2-2 | TRBV7-8 | CASSMDVGGELFF | TGTGCCAGCAGCATGGACGTGGGCGGGGAGCTGTTTTTT
- | - | TRBJ1-2 | TRBV7-9 | CASSFGRGWNYGYTF | TGTGCCAGCAGCTTTGGAAGGGGCTGGAACTATGGCTACACCTTC
- | - | TRBJ1-2 | TRBV5-5 | CASSLNRANYGYTF | TGTGCCAGCAGCTTGAACCGAGCTAACTATGGCTACACCTTC
- | - | TRBJ2-1 | TRBV9 | CASSVGGTDPNEQFF | TGTGCCAGCAGCGTAGGAGGTACAGACCCGAATGAGCAGTTCTTC
- | - | TRBJ2-7 | TRBV6-1 | CASSPGSGLRREQYF | TGTGCCAGCAGTCCCGGAAGCGGCCTCCGCCGCGAGCAGTACTTC